The subject of this entry is one T cell receptor (beta chain). The data originate from a study of blood T cell repertoires in COVID-19. Sequenced by immunoSEQ multiplex PCR; TCRdb stores in-frame clones only, minus some. The sample lists about 480,000 clones, approximately 87% occurring once. CDR1 and CDR2 from the germline V gene are LGHDT and YNNKEL (reference sequence). This CDR3 has 16 amino acids. With 1 base clipped from V and 3 bases from J, the junction kept 5 bases outside the gene matches. Across 24 US areas, participants ranged in age from 18 to 89 years. The receptor's source is a woman in her forties who had recovered from COVID-19. Sequencing was carried out using PBMCs or T cells enriched from blood (not recorded which). The rearrangement links TRBV3-1 (or the pseudogene TRBV3-2) to TRBJ1-1, with 10 positions matching TRBD1. Here the CDR3 reads CASSQVRTGGDTEAFF. CDR3 DNA sequence: TGTGCCAGCAGCCAAGTTCGGACAGGGGGAGACACTGAAGCTTTCTTT.